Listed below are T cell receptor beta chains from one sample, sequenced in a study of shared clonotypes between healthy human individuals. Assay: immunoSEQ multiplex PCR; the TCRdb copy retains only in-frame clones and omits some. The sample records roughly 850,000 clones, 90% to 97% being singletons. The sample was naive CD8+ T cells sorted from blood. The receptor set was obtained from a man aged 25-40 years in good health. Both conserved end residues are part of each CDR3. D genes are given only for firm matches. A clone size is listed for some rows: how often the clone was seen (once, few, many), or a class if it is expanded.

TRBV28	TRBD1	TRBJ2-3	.	CASSLLQGDYPTDTQYF	TGTGCCAGCAGTTTGTTACAGGGGGATTATCCGACAGATACGCAGTATTTT
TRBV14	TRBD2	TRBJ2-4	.	CASSQGTWREGLSSSNIQYF	TGTGCCAGCAGCCAAGGAACCTGGAGGGAGGGCCTCAGTTCTTCAAACATTCAGTACTTC
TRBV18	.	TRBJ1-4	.	CASSPSHLDEKLFF	TGTGCCAGCTCACCATCACACCTGGACGAAAAACTGTTTTTT
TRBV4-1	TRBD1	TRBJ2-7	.	CASSQDRGTGGYEQYF	TGCGCCAGCAGCCAAGATAGGGGGACAGGGGGCTACGAGCAGTACTTC
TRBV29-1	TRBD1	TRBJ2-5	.	CSVDGLDREGETQYF	TGCAGCGTTGATGGATTAGACAGGGAAGGGGAGACCCAGTACTTC
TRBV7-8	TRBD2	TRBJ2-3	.	CASSLLLAGDTDTQYF	TGTGCCAGCAGCCTACTACTAGCGGGAGACACAGATACGCAGTATTTT
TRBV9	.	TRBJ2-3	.	CASSVENLGLGADTQYF	TGTGCCAGCAGCGTAGAGAACCTAGGTCTAGGAGCAGATACGCAGTATTTT
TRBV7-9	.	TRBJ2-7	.	CASSPLSGGYEQYF	TGTGCCAGCAGCCCCCTTAGCGGAGGCTACGAGCAGTACTTC
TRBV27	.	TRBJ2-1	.	CATRKGTYNEQFF	TGTGCCACCCGAAAGGGGACCTACAATGAGCAGTTCTTC
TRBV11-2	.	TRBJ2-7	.	CASSLVLGVYEQYF	TGTGCCAGCAGCTTAGTATTAGGGGTTTACGAGCAGTACTTC
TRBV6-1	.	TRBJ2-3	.	CASSPFRLNTDTQYF	TGTGCCAGCAGTCCTTTCAGGCTAAACACAGATACGCAGTATTTT
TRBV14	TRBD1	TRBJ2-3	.	CASSQVPSPGTGGTSTDTQYF	TGTGCCAGCAGCCAAGTCCCGAGTCCCGGGACAGGGGGAACATCCACAGATACGCAGTATTTT
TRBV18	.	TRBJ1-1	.	CASSPAGRSYEAFF	TGTGCCAGCTCACCAGCGGGACGCTCTTATGAAGCTTTCTTT
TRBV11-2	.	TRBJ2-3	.	CASSLVGDTQYF	TGTGCCAGCAGCTTAGTTGGAGATACGCAGTATTTT
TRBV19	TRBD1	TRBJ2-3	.	CASSYGTGRTTDTQYF	TGTGCCAGTAGCTACGGGACAGGGCGTACCACAGATACGCAGTATTTT
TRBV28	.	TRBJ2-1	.	CASSLLASSHNEQFF	TGTGCCAGCAGTTTACTGGCGAGTTCCCACAATGAGCAGTTCTTC
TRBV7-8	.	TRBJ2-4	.	CASSPLTGAKNIQYF	TGTGCCAGCAGCCCACTGACAGGAGCCAAAAACATTCAGTACTTC
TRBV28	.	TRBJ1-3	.	CASSPRLSGNTIYF	TGTGCCAGCAGTCCGAGACTCTCTGGAAACACCATATATTTT
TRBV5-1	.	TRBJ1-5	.	CASSFGQPQHF	TGCGCCAGCAGCTTCGGTCAGCCCCAGCATTTT
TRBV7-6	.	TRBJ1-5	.	CASSNGRYQPQHF	TGTGCCAGCAGCAACGGACGGTATCAGCCCCAGCATTTT
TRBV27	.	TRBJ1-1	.	CASGGLNTEAFF	TGTGCCAGCGGCGGTCTGAACACTGAAGCTTTCTTT
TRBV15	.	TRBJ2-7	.	CATSSRVGSEQYF	TGTGCCACCAGCAGTAGGGTTGGGAGCGAGCAGTACTTC
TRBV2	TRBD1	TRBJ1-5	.	CASNRGLGNQPQHF	TGTGCCAGCAACAGGGGTTTGGGGAATCAGCCCCAGCATTTT
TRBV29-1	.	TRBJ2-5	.	CSVGPGPGVETQYF	TGCAGCGTCGGACCTGGGCCCGGGGTGGAGACCCAGTACTTC
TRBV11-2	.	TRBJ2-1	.	CASRAQGGDNEQFF	TGTGCCAGCAGAGCACAGGGGGGGGACAATGAGCAGTTCTTC
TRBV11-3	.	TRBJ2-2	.	CASSLITGELFF	TGTGCCAGCAGCTTAATAACCGGGGAGCTGTTTTTT
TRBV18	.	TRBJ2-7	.	CASSPGTPYEQYF	TGTGCCAGCTCCCCCGGGACCCCCTACGAGCAGTACTTC
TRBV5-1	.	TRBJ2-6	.	CASSSTGTNSGANVLTF	TGCGCCAGCAGCTCCACCGGGACCAACTCTGGGGCCAACGTCCTGACTTTC
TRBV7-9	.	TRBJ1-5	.	CASSSPYRNDSNQPQHF	TGTGCCAGCAGCAGCCCGTACCGGAACGATAGCAATCAGCCCCAGCATTTT
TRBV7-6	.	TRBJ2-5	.	CASSSTPGGLTQYF	TGTGCCAGCAGCTCCACCCCCGGGGGGCTAACCCAGTACTTC
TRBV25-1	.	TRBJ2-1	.	CASSEYSHREWYNEQFF	TGTGCCAGCAGTGAATATTCACATCGGGAGTGGTACAATGAGCAGTTCTTC
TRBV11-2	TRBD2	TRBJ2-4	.	CASSLEAGRNIQYF	TGTGCCAGCAGCTTAGAAGCGGGGCGGAACATTCAGTACTTC
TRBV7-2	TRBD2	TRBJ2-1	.	CASSAILAGGPDEQFF	TGTGCCAGCAGCGCAATCCTAGCGGGAGGTCCCGATGAGCAGTTCTTC
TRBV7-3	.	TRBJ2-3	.	CASSLLGTDTQYF	TGTGCCAGCAGCTTATTGGGCACAGATACGCAGTATTTT
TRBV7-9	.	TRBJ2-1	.	CASSLALGNEQFF	TGTGCCAGCAGCTTAGCGCTAGGGAACGAGCAGTTCTTC
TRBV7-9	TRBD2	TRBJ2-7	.	CASSIISGRSSYEQYF	TGTGCCAGCAGCATCATTAGCGGGAGGAGCTCCTACGAGCAGTACTTC
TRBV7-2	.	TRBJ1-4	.	CASSSRDTGPGKLFF	TGTGCCAGCAGCTCCCGGGACACCGGCCCTGGGAAACTGTTTTTT
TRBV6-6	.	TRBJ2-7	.	CASSYGLLGGYEQYF	TGTGCCAGCAGTTACGGACTATTAGGGGGATACGAGCAGTACTTC
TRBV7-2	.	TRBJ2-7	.	CASSPNSGPYEQYF	TGTGCCAGCAGCCCGAACAGTGGGCCCTACGAGCAGTACTTC
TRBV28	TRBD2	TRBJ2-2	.	CASSPGGAGELFF	TGTGCCAGCAGTCCGGGAGGCGCCGGGGAGCTGTTTTTT
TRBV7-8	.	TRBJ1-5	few	CASSADRFSNQPQHF	TGTGCCAGCAGCGCGGACCGCTTTAGCAATCAGCCCCAGCATTTT
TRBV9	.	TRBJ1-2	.	CASSAVGTGRGYTF	TGTGCCAGCAGCGCGGTGGGGACGGGGCGAGGCTACACCTTC
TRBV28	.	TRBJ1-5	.	CASSLKGRQPQHF	TGTGCCAGCAGTTTAAAGGGTCGACAGCCCCAGCATTTT
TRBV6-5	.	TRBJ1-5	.	CASTHRGSNQPQHF	TGTGCCAGCACCCACAGAGGGAGCAATCAGCCCCAGCATTTT
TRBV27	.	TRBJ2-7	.	CASSLMASSYEQYF	TGTGCCAGCAGTTTGATGGCGAGCTCCTACGAGCAGTACTTC
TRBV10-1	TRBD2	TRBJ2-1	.	CASSRTSGSSYNEQFF	TGCGCCAGCAGTCGGACTAGCGGGAGCTCCTACAATGAGCAGTTCTTC
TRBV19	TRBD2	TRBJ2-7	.	CASSISGIRSEQYF	TGTGCCAGTAGTATCAGCGGGATACGGAGTGAGCAGTACTTC